The T cell receptor beta chain under discussion was sequenced for a study of cytomegalovirus exposure and HLA in healthy donors. Germline trimming cut 1 base from V and 7 bases from J; bases unmatched to any gene: 5. Germline V CDR1 and CDR2: LGHNA, YNFKEQ. CDR3 length: 15 residues. The validation cohort, a group of under 150 subjects, included the donors and was separate from the roughly 670-subject first cohort. On this clone itself: The antigen is undetermined.

Findings of the study overall: Among the CMV-associated chains, a few were confirmed in vitro as specific for CMV antigens. The tendency of first-cohort TCR clusters to co-occur in the roughly 130 validation repertoires emerged from a later analysis.

Sequenced by immunoSEQ multiplex PCR; TCRdb stores in-frame clones only, minus some. This sample has tens of thousands of clones, with about 90% found just once. Specimen: PBMCs. The chain uses TRBV4-2 and TRBJ2-1, with 9 bases identical to TRBD2. The source is a man between 18 and 29 years old in good health and CMV-seronegative. The chain's CDR3 is CASSQVGLALNEQFF. CDR3 sequence (DNA): TGTGCCAGCAGCCAAGTCGGACTAGCGCTTAATGAGCAGTTCTTC.